The present entry profiles one T cell receptor (beta chain) with its context. Its antigen is not yet known. One base away there is no much larger clone; base qualities are not given. CDR1 and CDR2, per the germline V gene (reference sequence), are MNHEY and SMNVEV. The CDR3 has 13 amino acids, counting the end cysteine and phenylalanine. The kept DNA is CDR3 alone, 39 bases in frame from the first base. Relative to germline, V is 2 bases shorter and J is 6 bases shorter, with 11 bases between their ends. The sample is drawn from a study of blood T cell repertoires in COVID-19 (dated by TCRdb to between 2020 and 2021). Study-level background: Collaborator samples came from the United States, Italy and Spain and covered acute and convalescent phases of COVID-19. The sample metadata nearly always contained a de-identified subject ID, COVID-19 status, age in years and sex. The prospective study material was composed of cDNA or gDNA derived from T cells, B-cell-depleted T cells, or PBMCs. Where available, HLA class I and class II types were taken from metadata supplied by the sample provider and were not determined by assay-based typing. The repertoires were released in a freely available public database intended as a resource for research on the immune response to SARS-CoV-2. The samples were drawn from the first 160 participants of the ongoing ImmuneRACE study and from some 1,300 subjects provided by 6 global collaborators. Subjects who had been exposed to COVID-19, were actively infected with it, or had recovered from it provided the deeply sampled blood TCRbeta repertoires that made up the dataset. General study outcomes and caveats: How much clinical and demographic metadata was included differed by source and by participant, and the metadata was provided uncurated.

TCRbeta CDR3 regions were amplified from genomic DNA using the immunoSEQ Assay, a bias-controlled multiplex PCR. Regarding the original processing steps: Nucleated cell counts per sample were estimated from amplification of reference gene primers within the assay. Sequence reads were collapsed and filtered to measure the absolute abundance of every unique TCRbeta CDR3 rearrangement. For each sample, productive Simpson clonality was calculated by taking the square root of Simpson's diversity index across productive rearrangements. What TCRdb holds here is the immuneACCESS table cut down to in-frame rearrangements. Part of the clones is not present; checked against another copy, under half of the missing clones reflect an unresolved V gene, and the others are unexplained. V and J calls and clone size follow that table, whereas D and trimming were derived from the DNA. Present in this sample are 35,000 to 45,000 clones, 92% of which were seen just once. The ten largest clonotypes hold 9.2% of the sample.

Collaborating institutions collected whole blood in K2EDTA tubes following their own protocols. For TCRbeta analysis, collaborators shipped samples in one of three forms: frozen whole blood, isolated PBMCs, or DNA extracted from either of those sample types. Sequences were obtained from peripheral blood. The sequence was collected from a man over 45 with active COVID-19. This sequence uses TRBV27 and TRBJ2-7; a confident D gene designation cannot be given. The CDR3 protein sequence reads: CASSLERSTEQYF. The sequenced DNA is TGTGCCAGCAGTTTAGAGAGGTCCACCGAGCAGTACTTC.